The next 18 T cell receptor beta chains were all read from a single sample in a study of CD8 T cells in ankylosing spondylitis. Study-level points and caveats: Blood from ankylosing spondylitis patients appeared to carry a characteristic roughly 8-variant TCR beta motif.

Their cognate antigens are unknown. TCRdb reanalysed the 5' RACE reads using MiXCR and keeps one entry per CDR3 protein. The sample contains about 440,000 distinct CDR3 sequences, roughly 17% of which appear only once. Sequenced: blood, either unsorted or a sorted T cell fraction (not recorded which). These receptors all come from a male donor with ankylosing spondylitis.

The rearrangement uses TRBV2 and TRBJ2-7; 12 bases fit TRBD2. CDR3 size: 13 residues. Trimming took 11 bases from V and 2 from J; bases not matched to a gene: 4. Germline values: CDR1 SNHLY, CDR2 FYNNEI. CDR3 sequence (DNA): TGTGCCGGCCGACTAGCGGGGGCCTACGAGCAGTACTTC. This translates into CAGRLAGAYEQYF.

This clonotype turned up a few times. The chain is built from TRBV4-1 and TRBJ2-6, with D tentatively TRBD1 (5 bases). This CDR3 contains 19 residues. Germline values: CDR1 MGHRA, CDR2 YSYEKL. V shed 0 bases and J shed 0 bases, with 15 bases lying between them. CDR3 DNA sequence: TGCGCCAGCAGCCAAGATTCCCAGGGTCCCTTCTCTGGGGCCAACGTCCTGACTTTC. It yields the protein CASSQDSQGPFSGANVLTF.

This clonotype was observed a few times. This chain uses TRBV20-1 with TRBJ1-2, with 9 nucleotides matching TRBD1. Trimming at V came to 0 bases and at J to 4 bases, leaving 3 bases not matched to a gene. Germline values: CDR1 DFQATT, CDR2 SNEGSKA (reference sequence). The CDR3 has 14 residues. This CDR3 is CSARDPDRGYGYTF. In nucleotides, the CDR3 is TGCAGTGCTAGAGATCCGGACAGGGGCTATGGCTACACCTTC.

The rearrangement links TRBV20-1 to TRBJ2-5; D is ambiguous. V lost 5 bases and J 5 bases, leaving 9 bases between the germline ends. Germline V gene sequence: CDR1 DFQATT, CDR2 SNEGSKA (reference sequence). The CDR3 extends over 11 amino acids. The chain's CDR3 is CSAWAGETQYF. The DNA of the CDR3 is TGCAGTGCTTGGGCCGGGGAGACCCAGTACTTC.

This clonotype was detected ten times or more. The chain is built from TRBV12-3 or TRBV12-4 and TRBJ2-7; TRBD2 agrees at 8 bases. The CDR3 contains 16 residues. V gave up 8 bases and J gave up 6 bases; unmatched junction bases: 18. The CDR3 sequence: CASATKVTSGRAEQYF. CDR3 DNA: TGTGCCAGCGCAACCAAAGTTACTAGCGGAAGGGCCGAGCAGTACTTC.

The table lists this clonotype with many counts. V gene TRBV12-3 or TRBV12-4 combines with J gene TRBJ1-6; 8 nucleotides align to TRBD1. V gave up 3 bases and J gave up 8 bases; unmatched junction bases: 3. The CDR3 sequence is 14 residues long. CDR3 coding DNA: TGTGCCAGCAGTTTTAACAGGGGGTATTCACCCCTCCACTTT. Translation gives CASSFNRGYSPLHF.

This clonotype was observed a few times. The V gene is TRBV10-3, the J gene TRBJ1-2; TRBD1 matches at 9 bases. The V segment lost 6 bases and the J segment 7 bases; nucleotides outside the gene matches: 6. CDR3 length equals 13 residues. Germline values: CDR1 ENHRY, CDR2 SYGVKD. The CDR3 reads CAIRPGTGFGYTF. CDR3 nucleotide sequence: TGTGCCATCAGACCCGGGACAGGGTTTGGCTACACCTTC.

The genes are TRBV6-5 and TRBJ1-5, with 9 bases lining up with TRBD1. Germline V lookup: CDR1 MNHEY, CDR2 SVGAGI. V dropped 2 bases and J dropped 2; count of bases not matched to a gene: 4. CDR3 length: 16 amino acids. The CDR3 DNA reads as TGTGCCAGCAGTTACGGGACAGGGAGGGGCAATCAGCCCCAGCATTTT. Translated, it gives CASSYGTGRGNQPQHF.

The rearrangement uses TRBV6-5 and TRBJ1-6, with 8 bases fitting TRBD1. From germline, CDR1 is MNHEY and CDR2 SVGAGI. After removal of 0 bases from V and 11 bases from J, the junction contained 6 bases not matched to a gene. The CDR3 extends over 15 amino acids. The CDR3 bases are TGTGCCAGCAGTTACTCCGGACAGGGATGGACACCCCTCCACTTT. Protein product: CASSYSGQGWTPLHF.

This clonotype was counted a few times. The chain couples TRBV7-3 to TRBJ2-3, with 15 positions matching TRBD2. Germline loops: CDR1 SGHTA, CDR2 FQGTGA. CDR3 length: 18 amino acids. Losses at the gene ends were 6 bases for V and 2 bases for J; bases not matched to a gene: 9. This CDR3 reads CASRGLAGGTRNTDTQYF. The DNA of the CDR3 is TGTGCCAGCAGGGGACTAGCGGGAGGAACGAGGAACACAGATACGCAGTATTTT.

The V and J genes are TRBV6-1 and TRBJ2-1, with a weak D call TRBD1 (6 bases). Looked up from germline, CDR1 is MNHNS and CDR2 is SASEGT. The V gene lost 10 bases and the J gene lost 14 bases, with 27 bases spanning the gap. CDR3 size: 14 residues. CDR3 residues: CAIRPGPGERREFF. The CDR3 DNA reads as TGTGCCATCAGACCCGGCCCAGGGGAACGTAGAGAGTTCTTC.

This clonotype was counted only a few times. V usage is TRBV9 and J usage is TRBJ2-3; tentatively, D is TRBD1 or TRBD2 (6 bases each). CDR1 is SGDLS and CDR2 is YYNGEE in the germline V gene. This CDR3 contains 16 residues. The V end lost 4 bases, the J end lost 2 bases, and 17 bases lay between the germline ends. CDR3 residues: CASSPGDTSYTDTQYF. CDR3 sequence (DNA): TGTGCCAGCAGCCCGGGGGACACGTCCTACACAGATACGCAGTATTTT.

This clonotype showed up just a few times. V is TRBV5-1 and J is TRBJ1-5; D may be TRBD1 (6 bases). The CDR3 consists of 17 residues. Germline CDR1 and CDR2: SGHRS and YFSETQ. V was trimmed by 0 bases and J by 5 bases, leaving 18 bases between them. CDR3 residues: CASSLGPGAGRDQPQHF. CDR3 coding DNA: TGCGCCAGCAGCTTGGGGCCGGGGGCAGGGCGGGATCAGCCCCAGCATTTT.

This clonotype occurred a few times. The chain is built from TRBV25-1 and TRBJ2-2, with a tentative D call TRBD2 (5 bases). Germline V CDR1 and CDR2: MGHDK, SYGVNS. The V end lost 3 bases, the J end lost 0 bases, and 11 bases lay between the germline ends. This CDR3 spans 16 amino acids. CDR3 in DNA: TGTGCCAGCAGTGATCAGAGGGCCCCGAACACCGGGGAGCTGTTTTTT. Amino acid sequence: CASSDQRAPNTGELFF.

This clonotype was seen a handful of times. The chain employs TRBV7-2 and TRBJ2-6; D is undetermined. Trimming took 2 bases from V and 0 from J, leaving 5 bases between them. CDR3 length equals 15 residues. Germline V gene data show CDR1 as SGHTA and CDR2 as FQGNSA. CDR3: CASSLITSGANVLTF. The DNA of the CDR3 is TGTGCCAGCAGCTTAATAACCTCTGGGGCCAACGTCCTGACTTTC.

In the case of this clonotype: The germline gene is not matched at one end of the junction; a read error may be the cause. As DNA, the CDR3 is TGTGCCAGCAGTTACGATATCGGGGGCAACCAGCCCCGGCATTTT. This codes for CASSYDIGGNQPRHF. The J gene is TRBJ1-5, the V gene TRBV6-2 or TRBV6-3; tentative D call: TRBD1 (6 bases). CDR1 and CDR2 (germline): MNHEY, SVGEGT. The CDR3 sequence is 15 residues long.

In its sample, this clonotype was seen many times. The chain joins TRBV20-1 to TRBJ1-1; 8 bases align to TRBD1. Germline CDR1 and CDR2: DFQATT and SNEGSKA (reference sequence). After removal of 6 bases from V and 0 bases from J, the junction contained 6 bases not matched to a gene. The CDR3 covers 14 residues. CDR3: CSANRQGMNTEAFF. Written as DNA, the CDR3 is TGCAGTGCCAATAGACAGGGGATGAACACTGAAGCTTTCTTT.

This clonotype was detected a few times. The rearrangement links TRBV5-1 to TRBJ2-2, with a weak D call TRBD1 (5 bases). Trimming took off 5 bases at V and 3 bases at J, with 20 bases between the two ends. The CDR3 extends over 17 amino acids. Looked up from germline, CDR1 is SGHRS and CDR2 is YFSETQ. The CDR3 bases are TGCGCCAGCAGACTCACCCCCAGGGAAGAGGACACCGGGGAGCTGTTTTTT. Its translation: CASRLTPREEDTGELFF.